This TCR beta chain was captured by sequencing in a study of molecular identifiers for immune sequencing clone quantification. Study-wide background: Sequencing covered four of five parts into which replicate RNA from around 20,000 or 100,000 naive CD8 cells was split.

This clonotype was observed a few times. As yet, its antigen is unknown. CDR3 length: 13 amino acids. Germline V gene data show CDR1 as LNHDA and CDR2 as SQIVND (reference sequence). Unmatched junction bases numbered 3, after V lost 10 bases and J lost 3 bases. Sorted naive CD8 T cells were those defined as CD8+CD4-CCR7+CD45RA+. Findings and limits, study-wide: Should identical TCR molecules share a barcode, the sizes of highly expanded clones could be underestimated.

TCRdb processed the PCR reads anew with MiXCR; each CDR3 protein has one entry. The sample includes hundreds of thousands of distinct CDR3 sequences, about 20% seen only once; the top ten take roughly 0.83%. The specimen sequenced was naive CD8+ T cells from blood, with Jurkat cell RNA spiked in. The subset was: FACS-sorted CD8+CD4-CCR7+CD45RA+ naive T cells. The rearrangement joins TRBV19 to TRBJ1-4, with 9 bases aligning to TRBD1. This clonotype was sampled from a human donor in good health. Some libraries in this study had Jurkat cell RNA spiked in. Here the CDR3 DNA reads TGTGCCACAGGGACAGGGCCTAATGAAAAACTGTTTTTT. Its translation is CATGTGPNEKLFF.